What follows are 27 T cell receptor beta chains derived from one specimen sequenced in a study of control samples from healthy donors and cancer patients. Clones were sequenced by immunoSEQ multiplex PCR, and TCRdb holds only the in-frame ones, with some missing. The sample consists of about 160,000 clones, just under 95% of them appearing once. Sample: blood. The receptors were gathered from a middle-aged woman in good health.

The chain links TRBV7-2 to TRBJ1-1, with 10 positions matching TRBD1. Germline V lookup: CDR1 SGHTA, CDR2 FQGNSA. V was clipped by 5 bases and J by 4 bases; unmatched bases: 7. The CDR3 loop spans 15 amino acids. This CDR3 is CASSADRGGGTEAFF. DNA for the CDR3: TGTGCCAGCAGCGCGGACAGGGGGGGCGGCACTGAAGCTTTCTTT.

V usage is TRBV3-1 (or the pseudogene TRBV3-2) and J usage is TRBJ2-7; 15 bases map to TRBD2. The germline V gene has CDR1 LGHDT and CDR2 YNNKEL (reference sequence). V lost 2 bases to trimming and J lost 3 bases; unmatched junction nucleotides: 5. The CDR3 length is 17 residues. CDR3 nucleotide sequence: TGTGCCAGCAGCCAACCCCGGACTAGCGGGAGGGTCTACGAGCAGTACTTC. It codes for CASSQPRTSGRVYEQYF.

The chain employs TRBV5-1 and TRBJ1-1; TRBD1 agrees at 7 bases. The CDR3 is made up of 15 amino acids. After removal of 3 bases from V and 4 bases from J, the junction contained 9 bases not matched to a gene. Germline CDR1 reads SGHRS; CDR2 reads YFSETQ. The CDR3 protein is CASSYLQGKGTEAFF. CDR3 bases: TGCGCCAGCAGCTACCTACAGGGGAAGGGCACTGAAGCTTTCTTT.

The chain couples TRBV7-2 to TRBJ2-3; 8 positions agree with TRBD2. The CDR3 length is 15 residues. V trimming: 1 base; J trimming: 5 bases; junction bases outside the gene matches: 5. Germline lookup yields CDR1 SGHTA and CDR2 FQGNSA. The CDR3 here is CASSLDGRALDTQYF. The CDR3 DNA reads as TGTGCCAGCAGCTTAGACGGGAGGGCGTTAGATACGCAGTATTTT.

The gene calls are TRBV7-2 and TRBJ2-4, with 7 bases fitting TRBD1. V was pared by 0 bases and J by 8 bases, with 7 bases of the junction left unmatched. From germline, CDR1 is SGHTA and CDR2 FQGNSA. The CDR3 contains 15 residues. CDR3 nucleotide sequence: TGTGCCAGCAGCTTAGCTACAGGGGTATTTGACATTCAGTACTTC. The encoded protein is CASSLATGVFDIQYF.

The J gene is TRBJ1-4, the V gene TRBV19; possibly TRBD1 for D (6 bases). V shed 4 bases and J shed 0 bases, with 9 bases lying between them. Germline V gene sequence: CDR1 LNHDA, CDR2 SQIVND (reference sequence). The CDR3 runs to 15 residues. The CDR3 nucleotides are TGTGCCAGTAGTACAGGGGTTACAACTAATGAAAAACTGTTTTTT. As protein: CASSTGVTTNEKLFF.

V is TRBV7-6 and J is TRBJ2-7; unclear D gene. CDR3 length: 13 residues. V lost 5 bases, J lost 6 bases, and 14 bases lay in between. Germline-derived CDR1 and CDR2 are SGHVS and FNYEAQ. The CDR3 here is CASSIRRAGEQYF. The CDR3, as DNA: TGTGCCAGCAGCATCCGGCGTGCCGGCGAGCAGTACTTC. The full variable domain, with the rest looked up from reference TRBV7-6 and TRBJ2-7, is GAGVSQSPRYKVTKRGQDVALRCDPISGHVSLYWYRQALGQGPEFLTYFNYEAQQDKSGLPNDRFSAERPEGSISTLTIQRTEQRDSAMYRCASSIRRAGEQYFGPGTRLTVT.

The chain is built from TRBV2 and TRBJ1-1, with 8 nucleotides matching TRBD1. CDR3 size: 14 residues. Looked up from germline, CDR1 is SNHLY and CDR2 is FYNNEI. After removal of 6 bases from V and 0 bases from J, the junction contained 3 bases not matched to a gene. CDR3 nucleotides: TGTGCCAGCAGCTTGGACAGGGTGAACACTGAAGCTTTCTTT. Protein product: CASSLDRVNTEAFF.

V usage is TRBV14 and J usage is TRBJ2-2, with D unresolved. The CDR3 runs to 16 residues. V was clipped by 0 bases and J by 3 bases, with 11 bases between them. Germline loops: CDR1 SGHDN, CDR2 FVKESK. The CDR3 region has the DNA TGTGCCAGCAGCCAAGATTGGATCGGGTACACCGGGGAGCTGTTTTTT. Amino acid sequence: CASSQDWIGYTGELFF.

V is TRBV18 and J is TRBJ2-7; 9 positions match TRBD2. The CDR3 is 14 residues long. Trimming at V came to 0 bases and at J to 9 bases, leaving 6 bases not matched to a gene. Germline V gene sequence: CDR1 KGHSH, CDR2 LQKENI. CDR3 in amino acids: CASSPPSGSKRQYF. The CDR3 nucleotides read TGTGCCAGCTCACCACCTAGCGGGAGTAAGAGGCAGTACTTC.

This clone has only one observation. Here the CDR3 DNA reads TGTGCCAGCAGTGAAGTGAAGAGCCCGACCGGAAACACCATATATTTT. It yields the protein CASSEVKSPTGNTIYF. J is TRBJ1-3 and V is TRBV6-1; D gene unclear. This CDR3 region has 16 residues. Germline V gives CDR1 MNHNS, CDR2 SASEGT. Trimming shortened V by 1 base and J by 4 bases, and 14 bases separated the two germline ends.

The chain has TRBV5-8 and TRBJ2-3; 9 bases map to TRBD2. The CDR3 is 15 amino acids. V lost 5 bases and J lost 4; bases outside the gene matches: 8. Germline assignment: CDR1 SGHTS and CDR2 YDEGEE. CDR3 region: CASRPGTSKSDTQYF. Written as DNA, the CDR3 is TGTGCCAGCAGGCCCGGGACTAGCAAGTCAGATACGCAGTATTTT.

This clone showed up just a few times. The chain employs TRBV5-1 and TRBJ1-5, with 8 bases matching TRBD1. CDR3 size: 15 residues. CDR1 and CDR2 (germline): SGHRS, YFSETQ. V lost 1 base to trimming and J lost 3 bases; unmatched junction nucleotides: 3. The CDR3 sequence is CASSLTGQVNQPQHF. CDR3 sequence (DNA): TGCGCCAGCAGCTTGACGGGACAGGTCAATCAGCCCCAGCATTTT.

The chain recombines TRBV12-3 or TRBV12-4 with TRBJ2-3; D is perhaps TRBD1 (6 bases). CDR3 size: 13 residues. V was clipped by 5 bases and J by 6 bases, with 12 bases between them. In DNA, the CDR3 is TGTGCCAGCAGTGTGGATGGGGGCGATACGCAGTATTTT. It codes for CASSVDGGDTQYF.

The CDR3 DNA follows: TGTGCCAGCAGCTTAGAGTGGACAGTGAATGAGCAGTTCTTC. Its translation is CASSLEWTVNEQFF. This chain connects TRBV7-2 to TRBJ2-1; possible D gene TRBD1, 6 bases. V was trimmed by 1 base and J by 7 bases, leaving 11 bases between them. The CDR3 covers 14 residues. Germline CDR1 is SGHTA and CDR2 is FQGNSA.

The chain recombines TRBV6-4 with TRBJ1-5; D is ambiguous. Germline V gives CDR1 MRHNA, CDR2 SNTAGT. The CDR3 sequence is 14 residues long. V was shortened by 5 bases and J by 1 base, with 9 bases between the two germline ends. As DNA, the CDR3 is TGTGCCAGCAGTCCAGGTTTCAGCAATCAGCCCCAGCATTTT. This translates into CASSPGFSNQPQHF.

V gene TRBV7-2 combines with J gene TRBJ1-1; D is unresolved. The V end lost 5 bases, the J end lost 5 bases, and 15 bases lay between the germline ends. CDR3 size: 14 residues. CDR1 and CDR2 from the germline V gene are SGHTA and FQGNSA. DNA of the CDR3: TGTGCCAGCAGCGCCCCGTTGGTGCGGACTGAAGCTTTCTTT. Its translation is CASSAPLVRTEAFF.

The chain employs TRBV6-6 and TRBJ2-5; weak D call: TRBD2 (5 bases). The CDR3 has 16 residues. V lost 2 bases to trimming and J lost 2 bases, with 15 bases between them. Per germline, CDR1 MNHNY and CDR2 SVGAGI (reference sequence). The CDR3 DNA follows: TGTGCCAGCAGTTACAGCAAGGGAGTAATGCAAGAGACCCAGTACTTC. This sequence encodes CASSYSKGVMQETQYF.

The chain joins TRBV7-2 to TRBJ1-2, with D tentatively TRBD1 (5 bases). Per germline, CDR1 SGHTA and CDR2 FQGNSA. The CDR3 contains 14 residues. Trimming stripped 3 bases from V and 8 bases from J, with 16 bases between. The CDR3 loop is CASSFHKGAGGYTF. DNA for the CDR3: TGTGCCAGCAGCTTCCATAAAGGAGCAGGGGGCTACACCTTC.

In its sample, this clone was seen a few times. The rearrangement uses TRBV2 and TRBJ1-3; unclear D gene. The V and J ends lost 10 bases and 0 bases respectively, with 4 bases between them. CDR3 length: 11 amino acids. Germline lookup yields CDR1 SNHLY and CDR2 FYNNEI. CDR3 sequence reads: CAIHSGNTIYF. The CDR3 DNA follows: TGTGCCATCCACTCTGGAAACACCATATATTTT.

The chain employs TRBV25-1 and TRBJ2-7; a weak D match, TRBD2 (5 bases). The CDR3 is made up of 14 amino acids. V lost 4 bases and J 3 bases, leaving 13 bases between the germline ends. Germline-derived CDR1 and CDR2 are MGHDK and SYGVNS. The CDR3 sequence is CASSAGWLIYEQYF. The CDR3 nucleotides are TGTGCCAGCAGTGCGGGGTGGTTGATCTACGAGCAGTACTTC.

This clone was counted once. Written as DNA, the CDR3 is TGTGCCAGCAGTTACGTCCAGCTCGGGACACCCCTCCACTTT. It yields the protein CASSYVQLGTPLHF. J is TRBJ1-6 and V is TRBV6-2 or TRBV6-3; no reliable D call. V shed 2 bases and J shed 11 bases, with 13 bases lying between them. Germline CDR1 is MNHEY and CDR2 is SVGEGT. The CDR3 is made up of 14 amino acids.

The chain couples TRBV7-8 to TRBJ1-5; D gene ambiguous. The CDR3 has 15 residues. Germline values: CDR1 SGHVS, CDR2 FQNEAQ. Deletions cut 4 bases from V and 5 bases from J, with 15 bases between. The chain's CDR3 is CASSSTSAGDQPQHF. CDR3 nucleotide sequence: TGTGCCAGCAGCTCGACATCTGCGGGTGATCAGCCCCAGCATTTT.

The chain combines TRBV7-6 with TRBJ1-4, with D uncertain. Trimming removed 5 bases from V and 5 bases from J, with 12 bases in between. This CDR3 contains 14 residues. Germline lookup yields CDR1 SGHVS and CDR2 FNYEAQ. DNA for the CDR3: TGTGCCAGCAGCCGAGGCTCTCGGAATGAAAAACTGTTTTTT. Protein sequence: CASSRGSRNEKLFF.

A single count supports this clone. This sequence joins TRBV4-3 and TRBJ2-6; D tentatively fits TRBD1 or TRBD2 (7 bases each). This CDR3 is built from 19 residues. The germline V gene has CDR1 LGHNA and CDR2 YSLEER. V lost 1 base and J 0 bases, leaving 16 bases between the germline ends. CDR3: CASSQGSGGASSGANVLTF. DNA of the CDR3: TGCGCCAGCAGCCAAGGATCAGGGGGGGCATCCTCTGGGGCCAACGTCCTGACTTTC.

This clone was seen only once. The chain joins TRBV27 to TRBJ1-1; 7 bases agree with TRBD1. Trimming at V came to 2 bases and at J to 4 bases, leaving 13 bases not matched to a gene. From germline, CDR1 is MNHEY and CDR2 SMNVEV (reference sequence). The CDR3 runs to 17 residues. The CDR3 reads CASSLGSQGRPSTEAFF. CDR3 bases: TGTGCCAGCAGTTTAGGTTCACAGGGGCGCCCCAGCACTGAAGCTTTCTTT.

The rearrangement uses TRBV9 and TRBJ2-7, with TRBD2 matching 13 bases. The CDR3 loop spans 17 amino acids. V shed 4 bases and J 6 bases; nucleotides not matched to a gene: 13. Germline V CDR1 and CDR2: SGDLS, YYNGEE. CDR3 in amino acids: CASSPTPGLAGSGEQYF. In DNA, the CDR3 is TGTGCCAGCAGCCCGACTCCGGGACTAGCGGGGTCGGGCGAGCAGTACTTC.